These 3 T cell receptor beta chains were all obtained from the same sample, sequenced in a study of response to subunit inactivated influenza vaccine. TCRdb passed the RT-PCR reads through MiXCR, listing each CDR3 protein once. The sample records roughly 780,000 distinct CDR3 sequences, about a fifth being singletons. Sequencing was performed on PBMCs from blood, taken 5 days after vaccination. These receptor sequences come from a man aged 50 or older who received an inactivated influenza vaccine.

This chain's CDR3 is CASSGDLRVNEQFF. The DNA of the CDR3 is TGCGCCAGCAGCGGGGACCTAAGGGTCAATGAGCAGTTCTTC. The chain uses TRBV5-1 and TRBJ2-1, with D perhaps TRBD1 or TRBD2 (5 bases each). V was shortened by 4 bases and J by 6 bases, with 14 bases between the two germline ends. This CDR3 comprises 14 residues. Germline CDR1 is SGHRS and CDR2 is YFSETQ.

The chain carries TRBV7-2 and TRBJ1-5; D call uncertain. Germline V gives CDR1 SGHTA, CDR2 FQGNSA. This CDR3 is 14 amino acids long. The ends were cut back, 4 bases at V and 3 bases at J, with 10 bases in the middle. CDR3 DNA: TGTGCCAGCAGCTATGCCGGTTACAATCAGCCCCAGCATTTT. Encoded protein: CASSYAGYNQPQHF.

The chain couples TRBV25-1 to TRBJ2-3; D remains unclear. The CDR3 extends over 14 amino acids. Germline V lookup: CDR1 MGHDK, CDR2 SYGVNS. Trimming left V 7 bases short and J 0 bases short, with 11 bases between. The CDR3 sequence is CASIGGNSTDTQYF. The CDR3 DNA reads as TGTGCCAGCATTGGTGGAAATAGCACAGATACGCAGTATTTT. The full variable domain, with the rest looked up from reference TRBV25-1 and TRBJ2-3, is EADIYQTPRYLVIGTGKKITLECSQTMGHDKMYWYQQDPGMELHLIHYSYGVNSTEKGDLSSESTVSRIRTEHFPLTLESARPSHTSQYLCASIGGNSTDTQYFGPGTRLTVL.